One sample yielded the 26 T cell receptor beta chains listed below, sequenced in a study of spatial heterogeneity in lung cancer (dated by TCRdb to between 2017 and 2020). Study-level results and caveats: The tumor nonsynonymous mutation count correlated with the number of expanded alpha and beta TCRs within the tumor.

Library preparation employed 5' RACE. The sequencing machine was a NextSeq 500. The public reads were quality trimmed at Q25 with fastp and then assembled into clones with MiXCR by TCRdb, keeping productive beta chains. All rows with the same CDR3 protein become a single entry with the most common DNA and genes. In this sample the table shows approximately 25,000 distinct CDR3 sequences, 8.8% of which occur a single time. The top ten constitute about 7.7% of the sample. The antigens these receptors bind are not known. The time point label, as the study defines it: sample taken at primary tumor resection. Source: lung tumor tissue, taken at surgery. The source is a male donor with early-stage non-small cell lung cancer.

This clonotype was seen at least ten times. The rearrangement uses TRBV20-1 and TRBJ1-2, with unresolved D. V shed 1 base and J shed 1 base, with 13 bases lying between them. Germline V gene data show CDR1 as DFQATT and CDR2 as SNEGSKA (reference sequence). This CDR3 region has 15 residues. CDR3 residues: CSARVPDPNNYGYTF. CDR3 nucleotides: TGCAGTGCTAGAGTTCCAGACCCTAATAACTATGGCTACACCTTC.

The table lists this clonotype with a few counts. The chain links TRBV20-1 to TRBJ2-1; 10 bases fit TRBD2. Germline V gene lookup returns CDR1 DFQATT and CDR2 SNEGSKA (reference sequence). The V and J ends lost 7 bases and 9 bases, in that order; junction bases with no gene match: 6. The CDR3 covers 12 residues. The CDR3 loop reads CSVWSGGGEQFF. As DNA, the CDR3 is TGCAGTGTCTGGAGCGGGGGGGGTGAGCAGTTCTTC.

This clonotype was found a few times. The chain couples TRBV15 to TRBJ2-7, with a tentative D call TRBD2 (6 bases). This CDR3 is built from 15 residues. Germline V gene lookup returns CDR1 LNHNV and CDR2 YYDKDF (reference sequence). The V and J ends lost 1 base and 6 bases respectively, with 16 bases between them. The CDR3 bases are TGTGCCACCAGCAGAGCCGGGACTCGTTTTGTCGAGCAGTACTTC. Translating gives CATSRAGTRFVEQYF.

This clonotype was observed many times. The rearrangement joins TRBV28 to TRBJ1-6; D gene uncertain. Germline values: CDR1 MDHEN, CDR2 SYDVKM. V lost 3 bases, J lost 0 bases, and 6 bases lay in between. This CDR3 has 15 residues. The CDR3 DNA sequence: TGTGCCAGCAGTTTTGAGAGCTCCTATAATTCACCCCTCCACTTT. Translated, it gives CASSFESSYNSPLHF.

Ten or more counts support this clonotype. This chain links TRBV20-1 with TRBJ2-7; TRBD2 matches 14 bases. Germline CDR1 DFQATT, CDR2 SNEGSKA (reference sequence). The CDR3 is 16 residues long. Unmatched junction bases numbered 8, after V lost 3 bases and J lost 4 bases. CDR3 sequence reads: CSASEVTSGGAYEQYF. The CDR3 DNA follows: TGCAGTGCTAGCGAGGTGACTAGCGGGGGGGCTTACGAGCAGTACTTC.

This clonotype was seen ten or more times. The chain is built from TRBV7-2 and TRBJ1-1; D is ambiguous. With 5 bases removed from V and 5 bases from J, the gap between germline ends came to 6 bases. The CDR3 is made up of 11 amino acids. Germline V gene data show CDR1 as SGHTA and CDR2 as FQGNSA. CDR3 in DNA: TGTGCCAGCAGCAGAAGGACTGAAGCTTTCTTT. Amino acids: CASSRRTEAFF. The whole variable domain, remainder taken from reference TRBV7-2 and TRBJ1-1, is GAGVSQSPSNKVTEKGKDVELRCDPISGHTALYWYRQSLGQGLEFLIYFQGNSAPDKSGLPSDRFSAERTGGSVSTLTIQRTQQEDSAVYLCASSRRTEAFFGQGTRLTVV.

V gene TRBV29-1 combines with J gene TRBJ1-5; unclear D gene. The CDR3 consists of 12 residues. Per germline, CDR1 SQVTM and CDR2 ANQGSEA. The CDR3 nucleotides read TGCAGATTCGGGGAGGTCAATCAGCCCCAGCATTTT. Its translation: CRFGEVNQPQHF.

This clonotype was seen only a few times. The chain links TRBV4-2 to TRBJ1-3; maybe TRBD1 (5 bases). The CDR3 runs to 16 residues. Trimming cost V 1 base and J 3 bases, with 13 bases left between them. CDR1 and CDR2 (germline): LGHNA, YNFKEQ. The CDR3 region is CASSQGRDLFGNTIYF. CDR3 nucleotide sequence: TGTGCCAGCAGCCAAGGCCGGGACCTCTTTGGAAACACCATATATTTT.

This clonotype was seen repeatedly, ten times or more. J is TRBJ2-5 and V is TRBV7-3; unclear D gene. The CDR3 loop spans 15 amino acids. V lost 1 base to trimming and J lost 5 bases, with 14 bases between them. The germline gives CDR1 SGHTA, CDR2 FQGTGA. CDR3: CASSLRSRFGETQYF. As DNA, the CDR3 is TGTGCCAGCAGCTTAAGATCCCGCTTTGGGGAGACCCAGTACTTC.

This clonotype was detected many times. This chain links TRBV28 with TRBJ2-2; 10 bases agree with TRBD2. CDR3 length equals 17 residues. CDR1 is MDHEN, CDR2 SYDVKM, per germline. Unmatched junction bases numbered 12, after V lost 4 bases and J lost 7 bases. This CDR3 reads CASSSDLAGAESGELFF. CDR3 DNA: TGTGCCAGCAGTTCCGACCTAGCGGGGGCGGAGAGCGGGGAGCTGTTTTTT.

The chain couples TRBV2 to TRBJ1-1; 7 bases match TRBD1. CDR3 size: 17 residues. Germline V gives CDR1 SNHLY, CDR2 FYNNEI. Trimming at V came to 5 bases and at J to 0 bases, leaving 12 bases not matched to a gene. The CDR3 region has the DNA TGTGCCAGCAGTTCATACAGGGGACTGGGGGTGAACACTGAAGCTTTCTTT. Protein sequence: CASSSYRGLGVNTEAFF.

This clonotype was observed at least ten times. The rearrangement links TRBV30 to TRBJ2-7; 8 bases match TRBD1. The CDR3 runs to 14 residues. Germline V gene data show CDR1 as GTSNPN and CDR2 as SVGIG (reference sequence). With 6 bases clipped from V and 0 bases from J, the junction kept 7 bases outside the gene matches. DNA of the CDR3: TGTGCCTGCAAATCGGACAGGGCCTCCTACGAGCAGTACTTC. The encoded protein is CACKSDRASYEQYF.

Ten or more counts support this clonotype. The CDR3 is CASSELGTTNEKLFF. The CDR3 DNA reads TGTGCCAGCAGTGAATTGGGGACAACTAATGAAAAACTGTTTTTT. The chain joins TRBV6-1 to TRBJ1-4, with D hard to call. There are 15 residues in the CDR3. Germline V gene data show CDR1 as MNHNS and CDR2 as SASEGT. Trimming pared 2 bases from V and 0 bases from J, leaving 7 bases between.

The V gene is TRBV27, the J gene TRBJ2-7; D uncertain. V was trimmed by 3 bases and J by 1 base, leaving 13 bases between them. Germline CDR1 reads MNHEY; CDR2 reads SMNVEV (reference sequence). CDR3 length: 15 amino acids. CDR3 residues: CASSLWPVGSYEQYF. The DNA of the CDR3 is TGTGCCAGCAGTTTGTGGCCGGTTGGGTCCTACGAGCAGTACTTC.

J is TRBJ2-5 and V is TRBV6-6; D not resolved. The CDR3 is 13 residues long. The germline gives CDR1 MNHNY, CDR2 SVGAGI (reference sequence). V lost 7 bases and J 2 bases, leaving 11 bases between the germline ends. As DNA, the CDR3 is TGTGCCAGCAATCCGGACGTACAAGAGACCCAGTACTTC. It specifies CASNPDVQETQYF.

This clonotype was detected many times. This sequence joins TRBV4-3 and TRBJ1-4, with a weak D call TRBD1 (5 bases). V was clipped by 0 bases and J by 8 bases, with 22 bases between them. In germline, CDR1 is LGHNA, CDR2 YSLEER. The length of the CDR3 is 18 residues. This CDR3 is CASSQDRRRGPYREKLFF. The CDR3 bases are TGCGCCAGCAGCCAAGATCGGAGGCGGGGCCCCTACCGGGAAAAACTGTTTTTT.

In this sample, this clonotype turned up many times. The V and J genes are TRBV28 and TRBJ1-6; D not resolved. The germline gives CDR1 MDHEN, CDR2 SYDVKM. Trimming shortened V by 7 bases and J by 5 bases, and 9 bases separated the two germline ends. The CDR3 consists of 13 residues. CDR3 nucleotides: TGTGCCAGCAATAGTCCAAATAATTCACCCCTCCACTTT. Protein: CASNSPNNSPLHF.

This rearrangement joins TRBV7-9 to TRBJ2-5, with 8 positions matching TRBD2. From germline, CDR1 is SEHNR and CDR2 FQNEAQ (reference sequence). The V gene end was trimmed by 3 bases and the J gene end by 7 bases; junction bases not matched to a gene: 13. This CDR3 has 16 residues. The CDR3 is CASSLVSAGGVGTQYF. The CDR3 DNA reads as TGTGCCAGCAGCTTGGTCTCCGCGGGAGGAGTAGGGACCCAGTACTTC. The full variable domain, rest sourced from reference TRBV7-9 and TRBJ2-5, is DTGVSQNPRHKITKRGQNVTFRCDPISEHNRLYWYRQTLGQGPEFLTYFQNEAQLEKSRLLSDRFSAERPKGSFSTLEIQRTEQGDSAMYLCASSLVSAGGVGTQYFGPGTRLLVL.

In its sample, this clonotype was seen many times. V gene TRBV6-1 combines with J gene TRBJ1-5, with D uncertain. The germline CDR1 and CDR2 sequences are MNHNS and SASEGT. CDR3 length: 15 amino acids. Trimming left V 3 bases short and J 1 base short, with 10 bases between. The CDR3 is CASSEEGLSNQPQHF. DNA of the CDR3: TGTGCCAGCAGTGAGGAAGGGTTAAGCAATCAGCCCCAGCATTTT.

Many counts were recorded for this clonotype. The chain carries TRBV5-1 and TRBJ2-5; TRBD1 aligns across 7 bases. The V segment lost 1 base and the J segment 1 base; nucleotides outside the gene matches: 4. The CDR3 is 15 residues long. Germline values: CDR1 SGHRS, CDR2 YFSETQ. CDR3 in DNA: TGCGCCAGCAGCTTGTCGAACAGGGGCCAAGAGACCCAGTACTTC. The encoded protein is CASSLSNRGQETQYF.

This clonotype is medium-sized (0.01 to 0.1%) within its sample. The rearrangement uses TRBV28 and TRBJ1-5; possible D gene TRBD1, 6 bases. Germline lookup yields CDR1 MDHEN and CDR2 SYDVKM. V was trimmed by 2 bases and J by 6 bases, leaving 11 bases between them. CDR3 length: 14 residues. CDR3 in DNA: TGTGCCAGCAGTTTAATCCAGGGGAGTCAGCCCCAGCATTTT. Encoded protein: CASSLIQGSQPQHF.

This clonotype is deemed medium-sized. The V and J genes are TRBV29-1 and TRBJ2-7; TRBD2 agrees at 10 bases. The CDR3 has 15 residues. V lost 6 bases to trimming and J lost 2 bases; unmatched junction nucleotides: 10. Germline CDR1 is SQVTM and CDR2 is ANQGSEA. The CDR3 here is CSVRPKREGPYEQYF. CDR3 coding DNA: TGCAGCGTACGCCCAAAGCGGGAGGGCCCCTACGAGCAGTACTTC.

This clonotype turned up a few times. The rearrangement links TRBV6-6 to TRBJ1-1; D is unresolved. CDR3 length: 11 amino acids. V dropped 5 bases and J dropped 1 base, with 2 bases sitting between them. Looked up from germline, CDR1 is MNHNY and CDR2 is SVGAGI (reference sequence). CDR3 nucleotides: TGTGCCAGCAGTAGGAACACTGAAGCTTTCTTT. It encodes CASSRNTEAFF.

There are a few counts of this clonotype. In DNA, the CDR3 is TGTGCCAGCAGCTTGGGCACGGGAGATACGCAGTATTTT. It encodes CASSLGTGDTQYF. The chain employs TRBV7-2 and TRBJ2-3, with D unresolved. The CDR3 sequence is 13 residues long. Germline CDR1 SGHTA, CDR2 FQGNSA. The V gene lost 3 bases and the J gene lost 5 bases, with 9 bases spanning the gap. The full variable domain, rest sourced from reference TRBV7-2 and TRBJ2-3, is GAGVSQSPSNKVTEKGKDVELRCDPISGHTALYWYRQSLGQGLEFLIYFQGNSAPDKSGLPSDRFSAERTGGSVSTLTIQRTQQEDSAVYLCASSLGTGDTQYFGPGTRLTVL.

This clonotype was observed at least ten times. This chain links TRBV29-1 with TRBJ1-1; D ambiguous. V was cut by 5 bases and J by 0 bases, with 4 bases left in between. Germline V gene sequence: CDR1 SQVTM, CDR2 ANQGSEA. The CDR3 length is 11 residues. The CDR3 nucleotides read TGCAGCGTTCTTGTGAACACTGAAGCTTTCTTT. The encoded protein is CSVLVNTEAFF.

The V call is TRBV27, the J call TRBJ2-1; 8 bases align to TRBD1. The CDR3 consists of 15 residues. The trim removed 5 bases at V and 4 bases at J, leaving 7 bases unmatched. Germline V gene sequence: CDR1 MNHEY, CDR2 SMNVEV (reference sequence). The CDR3 here is CASSLDRGSYNEQFF. DNA of the CDR3: TGTGCCAGCAGTCTCGACAGGGGAAGTTACAATGAGCAGTTCTTC.